These 5 T cell receptor beta chains were sequenced from one sample in a study of CD8 T cells in Susac syndrome. It was with random hexamers that about 0.45 to 1 ug RNA was reverse transcribed. Each CDR3 protein is one row after TCRdb ran MiXCR on the immunoSEQ multiplex PCR reads. There are about 150,000 distinct CDR3 sequences in the sample; approximately 94% occur only once, and around 0.08% lies in the top ten. The sequencing sample was made of CD4+ T cells from PBMCs. The receptors come from a human donor with Susac syndrome.

V usage is TRBV3-1 and J usage is TRBJ2-5; D might be TRBD2 (6 bases). The CDR3 sequence is 17 residues long. Trimming shortened V by 2 bases and J by 5 bases, and 21 bases separated the two germline ends. Germline V gene data show CDR1 as LGHDT and CDR2 as YNNKEL (reference sequence). The CDR3 here is CASSQNPRQGGEETQYF. For the CDR3, the DNA is TGTGCCAGCAGCCAAAACCCTAGGCAGGGAGGTGAGGAGACCCAGTACTTC.

The chain recombines TRBV19 with TRBJ1-2; possible D gene TRBD1, 6 bases. The CDR3 length is 13 residues. The V end lost 6 bases, the J end lost 6 bases, and 14 bases lay between the germline ends. Per the germline V gene, CDR1 is LNHDA and CDR2 is SQIVND (reference sequence). The CDR3 region has the DNA TGTGCCAGTAGAGGATCGGGACATAATGGCTACACCTTC. Its translation: CASRGSGHNGYTF.

The chain joins TRBV28 to TRBJ2-1; 9 bases are shared with TRBD1. Unmatched junction bases numbered 4, after V lost 3 bases and J lost 4 bases. The CDR3 covers 15 residues. Germline CDR1 and CDR2: MDHEN and SYDVKM. Here the CDR3 reads CASSFLGQGYNEQFF. Written as DNA, the CDR3 is TGTGCCAGCAGTTTCCTCGGACAGGGGTACAATGAGCAGTTCTTC.

V and J are TRBV6-5 and TRBJ2-5; D ambiguous. Looked up from germline, CDR1 is MNHEY and CDR2 is SVGAGI. The CDR3 sequence is 13 residues long. Trimming removed 2 bases from V and 2 bases from J, with 6 bases in between. CDR3 residues: CASSYRDQETQYF. The DNA for the CDR3 is TGTGCCAGCAGTTACAGAGATCAAGAGACCCAGTACTTC.

Of note for this clonotype: Relative to the germline gene, one junction end is altered; a read error may explain this. CDR3 DNA: TGCAGCGTTGAAGGGGGGGGAACTCTCTTC. Encoded protein: CSVEGGGTLF. V gene TRBV29-1 combines with J gene TRBJ2-1; 7 nucleotides agree with TRBD2. This CDR3 has 10 residues. Per germline, CDR1 SQVTM and CDR2 ANQGSEA.